This T cell receptor (beta chain) is drawn from a study of breast tumors, draining lymph nodes, adjacent tissues. MiXCR, applied by TCRdb to the multiplex PCR reads, yields one record per CDR3 protein. The sample includes around 130,000 distinct CDR3 sequences, around 20% of them seen just once. V was shortened by 5 bases and J by 15 bases, with 20 bases between the two germline ends. CDR3 size: 13 residues. Germline CDR1 and CDR2: MDHEN and SYDVKM. Axillary draining lymph nodes of breast cancer patients supplied the node samples. This receptor was taken from a female donor with breast cancer. Some clones in this sample may be carry-over from other donors' samples. The chain recombines TRBV28 with TRBJ2-4, with D maybe TRBD1 (6 bases). Sequenced: axillary lymph node tissue. CDR3 bases: TGTGCCAGCAGTCTATCCTCCAGGGGTCAAGGGTACTTC. Its protein product is CASSLSSRGQGYF. The full variable domain, with the rest looked up from reference TRBV28 and TRBJ2-4, is DVKVTQSSRYLVKRTGEKVFLECVQDMDHENMFWYRQDPGLGLRLIYFSYDVKMKEKGDIPEGYSVSREKKERFSLILESASTNQTSMYLCASSLSSRGQGYFGAGTRLSVL.